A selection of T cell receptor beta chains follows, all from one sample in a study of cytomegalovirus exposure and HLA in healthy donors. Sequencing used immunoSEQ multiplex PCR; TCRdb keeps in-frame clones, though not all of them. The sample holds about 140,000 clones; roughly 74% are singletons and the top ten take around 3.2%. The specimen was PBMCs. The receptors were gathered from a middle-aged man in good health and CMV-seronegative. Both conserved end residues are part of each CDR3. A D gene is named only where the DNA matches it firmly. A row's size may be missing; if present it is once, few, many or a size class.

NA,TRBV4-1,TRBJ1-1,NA,TGCGCCAGCAGCCTAGTGGGGGGAACTGAAGCTTTCTTT,CASSLVGGTEAFF
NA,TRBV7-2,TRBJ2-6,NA,TGTGCCAGCAGCACTCTAGGGGGTACTGGGGCCAACGTCCTGACTTTC,CASSTLGGTGANVLTF
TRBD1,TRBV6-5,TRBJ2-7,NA,TGTGCCAGCAGCCCGGGACAGGGCTCCTACGAGCAGTACTTC,CASSPGQGSYEQYF
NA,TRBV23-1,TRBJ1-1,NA,TGCGCCAGCAGTCAATCCCGGGGTGCTCATATGAACACTGAAGCTTTCTTT,CASSQSRGAHMNTEAFF
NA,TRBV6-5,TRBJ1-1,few,TGTGCCAGCAGTTCCGGGGGGTTTACTGAAGCTTTCTTT,CASSSGGFTEAFF
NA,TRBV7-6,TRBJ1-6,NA,TGTGCCAGCAGCTTGGGGGCGCTGAATTCACCCCTCCACTTT,CASSLGALNSPLHF
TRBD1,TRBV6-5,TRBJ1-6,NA,TGTGCCAGCAGTTACCGGGACAGAGAGTATTCACCCCTCCACTTT,CASSYRDREYSPLHF
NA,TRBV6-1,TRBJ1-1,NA,TGTGCCAGCAGTGGACGGGGGACCGTTTTGACTGAAGCTTTCTTT,CASSGRGTVLTEAFF
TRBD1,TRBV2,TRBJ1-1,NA,TGTGCCAGCAGCGAACAGGGGGCTGTCACTGAGGCTTTCTTT,CASSEQGAVTEAFF
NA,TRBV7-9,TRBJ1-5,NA,TGTGCCAGCAGCTTAGACGGGAATCAGCCCCAGCATTTT,CASSLDGNQPQHF
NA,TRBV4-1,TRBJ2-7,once,TGCGCCAGCAGCCAAGAACAGACATACGAGCAGTACTTC,CASSQEQTYEQYF
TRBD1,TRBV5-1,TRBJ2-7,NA,TGCGCCAGCAATAGAGGACAGGGGGTAATCGACGAGCAGTACTTC,CASNRGQGVIDEQYF
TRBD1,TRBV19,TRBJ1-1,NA,TGTGCCAGTAGATGGACAGGACCGAACACTGAAGCTTTCTTT,CASRWTGPNTEAFF
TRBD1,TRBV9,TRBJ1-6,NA,TGTGCCAGCAGCGTCAACAGGGGAATGGATAATTCACCCCTCCACTTT,CASSVNRGMDNSPLHF
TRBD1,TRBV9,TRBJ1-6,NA,TGTGCCAGCAGCGCCCGGGACAGGACATCACCCCTCCACTTT,CASSARDRTSPLHF
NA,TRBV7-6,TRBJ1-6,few,TGTGCCAGCAGCTTAAAGGGACACCAAGGGGTTAGTAGTTCACCCCTCCACTTT,CASSLKGHQGVSSSPLHF
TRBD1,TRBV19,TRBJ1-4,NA,TGTGCCAGTAGCCTCTGGACAGGAGAAACTAATGAAAAACTGTTTTTT,CASSLWTGETNEKLFF
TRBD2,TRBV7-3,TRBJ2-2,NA,TGTGCCAGCAGCCCGACGGGGGGGGGAGGCGACACCGGGGAGCTGTTTTTT,CASSPTGGGGDTGELFF
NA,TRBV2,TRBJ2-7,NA,TGTGCCCCCGGGGGTCCTTCCGGGACCGAGCAGTACTTC,CAPGGPSGTEQYF
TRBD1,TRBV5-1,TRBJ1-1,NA,TGCGCCAGCAGATTCGGGTCTTTGAGCAGGGACAGGGGGATGAACACTGAAGCTTTCTTT,CASRFGSLSRDRGMNTEAFF
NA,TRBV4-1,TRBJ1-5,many,TGCGCCAGCAGCCGAACTATCCTTCGAGGGAACAATCAGCCCCAGCATTTT,CASSRTILRGNNQPQHF
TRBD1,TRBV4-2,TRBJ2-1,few,TGTGCCAGCAGCCAAGAGGGACAGGGCTACAATGAGCAGTTCTTC,CASSQEGQGYNEQFF
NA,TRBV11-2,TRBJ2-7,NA,TGTGCCAGCAGCCACCCGGGAAAGGGAGGCTACGAGCAGTACTTC,CASSHPGKGGYEQYF
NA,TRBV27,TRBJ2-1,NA,TGTGCCAGCAGTTATATGAGCGGCGTCTACAATGAGCAGTTCTTC,CASSYMSGVYNEQFF
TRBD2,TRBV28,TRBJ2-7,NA,TGTGCCAGCAGTTTTTTTGGACTAGCGGGGTCCTACGAGCAGTACTTC,CASSFFGLAGSYEQYF
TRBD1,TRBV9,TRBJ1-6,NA,TGTGCCAGCAGCACGAGGGACAGGGGGAATTCACCCCTCCACTTT,CASSTRDRGNSPLHF
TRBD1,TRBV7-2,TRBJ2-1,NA,TGTGCCAGCAGCTTAGGAGACAGGGGTGCTTATTTCTTC,CASSLGDRGAYFF
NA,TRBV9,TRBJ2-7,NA,TGTGCCAGCAGCGTAACTGCGGGGTGGGAAGAGCAGTACTTC,CASSVTAGWEEQYF
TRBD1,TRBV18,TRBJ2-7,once,TGTGCCAGCTCACCATCGGGACAGGGGGCCAGCGAGCAGTACTTC,CASSPSGQGASEQYF
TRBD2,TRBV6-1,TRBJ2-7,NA,TGTGCCAGCATCAAGGGACTAGCGGGGCCCTACGAGCAGTACTTC,CASIKGLAGPYEQYF
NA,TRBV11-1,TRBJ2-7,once,TGTGCCAGCAGCCACAGGGCATGGGAGCAGTACTTC,CASSHRAWEQYF
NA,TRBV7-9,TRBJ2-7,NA,TGTGCCAGCAGCTTAAACAGGGAGTATTACGAGCAGTACTTC,CASSLNREYYEQYF
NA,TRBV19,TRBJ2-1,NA,TGTGCCAGTACCCGCGGGACTGGGTACAATGAGCAGTTCTTC,CASTRGTGYNEQFF
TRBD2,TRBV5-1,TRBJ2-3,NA,TGCGCCAGCAGCTTGGGGATAGCGGGGGGCCGCACAGATACGCAGTATTTT,CASSLGIAGGRTDTQYF
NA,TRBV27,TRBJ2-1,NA,TGTGCCAGCAGTTTAGCACAGGTAGGAAATGAGCAGTTCTTC,CASSLAQVGNEQFF
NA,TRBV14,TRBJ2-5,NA,TGTGCCAGCAGCCAAGATCTAACCGAGCACTTC,CASSQDLTEHF
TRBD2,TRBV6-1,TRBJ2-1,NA,TGTGCCAGCAACTTCCGGGACTGGGGGGGTAGGGAGCAGTTCTTC,CASNFRDWGGREQFF
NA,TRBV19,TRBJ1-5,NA,TGTGCCAGTAGTAAGCCCATCGGGCAGGGGTTGAATCAGCCCCAGCATTTT,CASSKPIGQGLNQPQHF
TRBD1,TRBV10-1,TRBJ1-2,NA,TGCGCCAGCAGCGACCTGGGACAGAGTAGCTATGGCTACACCTTC,CASSDLGQSSYGYTF
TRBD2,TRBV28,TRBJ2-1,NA,TGTGCCAGCAGTTTGGGGGGACTAGCGGGGATCAATGAGCAGTTCTTC,CASSLGGLAGINEQFF
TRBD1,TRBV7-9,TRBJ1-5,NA,TGTTCCAGCAGCTTGACAGGGGGCCGCCAGCCCCAGCATTTT,CSSSLTGGRQPQHF
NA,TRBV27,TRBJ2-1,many,TGTGCCAGCACCAAACTCCCACTCTCTGACAGGAACAATGAGCAGTTCTTC,CASTKLPLSDRNNEQFF
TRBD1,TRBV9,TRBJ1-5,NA,TGTGCCAGCAGCGTTGCGGGACAGAGCAATCAGCCCCAGCATTTT,CASSVAGQSNQPQHF
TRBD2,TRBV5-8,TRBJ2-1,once,TGTGCCAGCAGCTTGGTAACTAGCGGCTCCTACAATGAGCAGTTCTTC,CASSLVTSGSYNEQFF
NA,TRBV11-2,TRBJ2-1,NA,TGTGCCAGCAGCTTAGGGCTACTTACGGGGTCCTACAATGAGCAGTTCTTC,CASSLGLLTGSYNEQFF
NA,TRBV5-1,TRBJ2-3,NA,TGCGCCAGCAGCTCGAGCCCAGGTTGGGGCACAGATACGCAGTATTTT,CASSSSPGWGTDTQYF
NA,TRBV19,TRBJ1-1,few,TGTGCCAGTAGTAACTTACGTGAAGCTTTCTTT,CASSNLREAFF
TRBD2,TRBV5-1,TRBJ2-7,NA,TGCGCCAGCGGACCAGCGGGAGCGGGCGAGCAGTACTTC,CASGPAGAGEQYF
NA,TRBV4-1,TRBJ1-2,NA,TGCGCCAGCAGCCAAGATCCAAGGGAGTCCTATGGCTACACCTTC,CASSQDPRESYGYTF
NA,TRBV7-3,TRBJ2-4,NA,TGTGCCAGCAGCCAGGGTAGAGGCGGAAACATTCAGTACTTC,CASSQGRGGNIQYF
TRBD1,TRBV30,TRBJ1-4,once,TGTGCCTGGCCACTTCCGGACAGGGCTAATGAAAAACTGTTTTTT,CAWPLPDRANEKLFF
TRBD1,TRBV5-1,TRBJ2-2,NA,TGCGCCAGCAGCTTGGATGGGGACAGGGCTACGAACACCGGGGAGCTGTTTTTT,CASSLDGDRATNTGELFF
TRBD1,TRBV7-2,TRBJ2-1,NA,TGTGCCAGCAGCTTAACAGGGGTATCACATGAGCAGTTCTTC,CASSLTGVSHEQFF